A selection of T cell receptor beta chains follows, all from one sample in a study of blood T cells in healthy people across ages. Each CDR3 protein gets one entry after TCRdb re-called the 5' RACE reads with MiXCR. The top ten hold 13% of the sample, which has some 900,000 distinct CDR3 sequences, 45% to 50% seen once. Sequenced: blood. The receptor set was obtained from a man aged 30 to 39 in good health. Both conserved end residues are part of each CDR3. The order of the fields is V gene, D gene, J gene, clone size, CDR3 protein, CDR3 DNA. A D gene is named only where the DNA matches it firmly. Clone size appears in some rows only: once, few, many, or a class for an expanded clone.

TRBV29-1	.	TRBJ1-2	few	CSVEGVVGGYTF	TGCAGCGTGGAAGGCGTCGTTGGGGGCTACACCTTC
TRBV11-2	.	TRBJ2-5	.	CASSLDQKGPGTQYF	TGTGCCAGCAGCTTAGATCAGAAGGGCCCGGGGACCCAGTACTTC
TRBV5-1	.	TRBJ2-1	few	CASSPEINNEQFF	TGCGCCAGCAGCCCCGAGATTAACAATGAGCAGTTCTTC
TRBV7-9	.	TRBJ2-3	few	CASSVVSPDTQYF	TGTGCCAGCAGCGTAGTCTCCCCAGATACGCAGTATTTT
TRBV5-1	TRBD1	TRBJ2-2	.	CASSLDGQGGSGELFF	TGCGCCAGCAGCCTGGATGGACAGGGGGGATCCGGGGAGCTGTTTTTT
TRBV28	.	TRBJ2-1	few	CASSLGTVGRHEQFF	TGTGCCAGCAGTTTAGGTACGGTTGGCAGACATGAGCAGTTCTTC
TRBV14	.	TRBJ2-1	.	CASSLALDDIYNEQFF	TGTGCCAGCAGCCTAGCACTGGACGATATCTACAATGAGCAGTTCTTC
TRBV3-1	.	TRBJ1-6	.	CASSQPGVGRRLHF	TGTGCCAGCAGCCAACCTGGTGTGGGGAGACGCCTCCACTTT
TRBV10-3	.	TRBJ2-2	.	CAISARTATGELFF	TGTGCCATCAGTGCCCGCACTGCCACCGGGGAGCTGTTTTTT
TRBV7-8	.	TRBJ1-2	.	CASSPQQGSYGYTF	TGTGCCAGCAGCCCCCAACAGGGAAGCTATGGCTACACCTTC
TRBV7-9	.	TRBJ2-7	.	CASTGVTYEQYF	TGTGCCAGCACAGGGGTAACCTACGAGCAGTACTTC
TRBV3-1	.	TRBJ1-1	.	CASSQGPIRDGRLNTEAFF	TGTGCCAGCAGCCAAGGTCCTATCAGGGACGGGAGATTGAACACTGAAGCTTTCTTT
TRBV7-2	TRBD1	TRBJ2-7	.	CASSLGDRPGCKQYF	TGTGCCAGCAGCTTGGGGGACAGGCCTGGCTGCAAGCAGTACTTC
TRBV4-3	TRBD1	TRBJ1-5	many	CASSQGGGPNQPQHF	TGCGCCAGCAGCCAAGGAGGGGGCCCGAATCAGCCCCAGCATTTT
TRBV6-5	.	TRBJ2-7	few	CASSPSGTHYEQYF	TGTGCCAGCAGCCCCTCCGGGACTCACTACGAGCAGTACTTC
TRBV7-2	TRBD1	TRBJ1-6	few	CASSLDRAYNSPLHF	TGTGCCAGCAGCTTGGACAGGGCCTATAATTCACCCCTCCACTTT